These T cell receptor beta chains were read from a single sample in a study of T-cell memory formation after mild COVID-19. TCRdb ran MiXCR on the 5' RACE reads and lists one entry per CDR3 protein. The sample shows some 270,000 distinct CDR3 sequences, approximately 15% of them seen only once. Sequencing was done on a sample of PBMCs or a T cell subset sorted from them (not recorded which). The receptors were sampled from an adult woman who had mild COVID-19 (a few samples of this study predate the infection). Cell type and time point are not known. Both conserved end residues are part of each CDR3. D genes are given only for firm matches. Some rows have no size entry. The others give once, few or many, or a class for an expanded clone.

d_call	clone_size	v_call	j_call	cdr3_nt	cdr3_aa
NA	NA	TRBV18	TRBJ2-5	TGTGCCAGCTCACCGGCGCGAGAGACCCAGTACTTC	CASSPARETQYF
NA	few	TRBV7-8	TRBJ1-1	TGTGCCAGCAGCTTAACGACCCAGGCGAACACTGAAGCTTTCTTT	CASSLTTQANTEAFF
TRBD1	few	TRBV20-1	TRBJ2-3	TGCAGTGCTAGCGCTGGGACAGCTAGCACAGATACGCAGTATTTT	CSASAGTASTDTQYF
TRBD2	few	TRBV25-1	TRBJ2-7	TGTGCCAGCAGTCGCCAGAGGGAGGGCCTCTACGAGCAGTACTTC	CASSRQREGLYEQYF
TRBD1	few	TRBV10-3	TRBJ1-1	TGTGCCATCAGTGAGGGGGGGACAGGGAAGATGAACACTGAAGCTTTCTTT	CAISEGGTGKMNTEAFF
TRBD1	NA	TRBV20-1	TRBJ2-7	TGCAGTGCTCCTCCGGCCGGACAGGCCCTACAACAGCAGTACTTC	CSAPPAGQALQQQYF
TRBD1	few	TRBV20-1	TRBJ1-2	TGCAGTGGGGGACAGGGGTCTGACTATGGCTACACCTTC	CSGGQGSDYGYTF
TRBD1	NA	TRBV19	TRBJ1-4	TGTGCCAGTACTTGGACAGGCGGCACTAATGGAAAACTGTTTTTT	CASTWTGGTNGKLFF
TRBD1	NA	TRBV5-1	TRBJ2-2	TGCGCCAGCCGCAGGACAGGGGAGATCACCGGGGAGCTGTTTTTT	CASRRTGEITGELFF
TRBD2	few	TRBV7-8	TRBJ2-5	TGTGCCAGCAGCAAACCCCGAATGTCCGGGACTAAAGAGACCCAGTACTTC	CASSKPRMSGTKETQYF
TRBD2	NA	TRBV5-1	TRBJ2-2	TGCGCCAGCAGCCCCAGACTAGCGGGGGACACCGGGGAGCTGTTTTTT	CASSPRLAGDTGELFF
TRBD1	NA	TRBV30	TRBJ2-7	TGTGCCTGGAGGGGACAGGGGTCCTACGAGCAGTACTTC	CAWRGQGSYEQYF
TRBD1	many	TRBV20-1	TRBJ1-1	TGCAGTGCTAGAGATCTACGGACAGGGGGCTTTACTGAAGCTTTCTTT	CSARDLRTGGFTEAFF
TRBD2	NA	TRBV5-1	TRBJ2-1	TGCGCCAGCAGCTTGCAGGCTAGCGGGTCCTACAATGAGCAGTTCTTC	CASSLQASGSYNEQFF
NA	once	TRBV7-2	TRBJ2-1	TGTGCCAGCAGCTCGGGGGTGGAGCAGTTCTTC	CASSSGVEQFF
NA	NA	TRBV30	TRBJ1-2	TGTGCCTGGAGTTACTCTCACTATGGCTACACCTTC	CAWSYSHYGYTF
TRBD1	few	TRBV18	TRBJ2-5	TGTGCCAGCTCATCATCCATGACAGGGGGCGGAAAGACCCAGTACTTC	CASSSSMTGGGKTQYF
TRBD2	few	TRBV14	TRBJ2-7	TGTGCCAGCAGCCAAGATACGAGGCTAGCGGGAGTGGACGAGCAGTACTTC	CASSQDTRLAGVDEQYF
NA	few	TRBV20-1	TRBJ2-1	TGCAGTCCTCAGAAGGGGGGTGAGCAGTTCTTC	CSPQKGGEQFF
NA	NA	TRBV5-1	TRBJ2-1	TGCGCCAGCGGCAGGGGGGCAAATGAGCAGTTCTTC	CASGRGANEQFF
NA	few	TRBV12-3/TRBV12-4	TRBJ2-3	TGTGCCAGCAGTTTGGGGGGTCCTAGCACAGATACGCAGTATTTT	CASSLGGPSTDTQYF
NA	NA	TRBV19	TRBJ1-1	TGTGCCAGTAGTGAGAGGACACTCTCGAGGACTGAAGCTTTCTTT	CASSERTLSRTEAFF
TRBD1	NA	TRBV7-2	TRBJ2-7	TGTGCCAGCAGCCCCTCTCCGGGACAGAATTACTACGAGCAGTACTTC	CASSPSPGQNYYEQYF
NA	few	TRBV6-2/TRBV6-3	TRBJ2-1	TGTGCCAGCAGTAAATTTCGCCAACAGGGGACTCTCCGCAATGAGCAGTTCTTC	CASSKFRQQGTLRNEQFF
NA	many	TRBV6-5	TRBJ2-1	TGTGCCAGCAGTTACTCTATTAGCAATGAGCAGTTCTTC	CASSYSISNEQFF
TRBD1	few	TRBV2	TRBJ1-2	TGTGCCAGCCAGACAGGGAACTATGGCTACACCTTC	CASQTGNYGYTF
TRBD1	few	TRBV30	TRBJ1-1	TGTGCCTGGAGCGGGGGACAGGGGGTACTCCCTGAAGCTTTCTTT	CAWSGGQGVLPEAFF
NA	few	TRBV20-1	TRBJ1-2	TGCAGTCCCCCATCAGGACAGCACAACTATGGCTACACCTTC	CSPPSGQHNYGYTF
NA	NA	TRBV7-3	TRBJ2-2	TGTGCCAGCAGCTTAACTGCAGTGAACACCGGGGAGCTGTTTTTT	CASSLTAVNTGELFF